This T cell receptor (beta chain) was documented in a study of CD8+ T cells in alopecia areata. Reverse transcription of extracted RNA yielded cDNA, which provided the sequencing template. Some clones are missing from TCRdb's copy, which holds only in-frame ones; the method was immunoSEQ multiplex PCR. The sample has 90,000 to 150,000 clones; roughly 69% are singletons. About this clone: This CDR3 is also generated by other DNA sequences in the sample.

The CDR3 consists of 16 residues. CDR1 SGHTA and CDR2 FQGNSA come from the germline V gene. Trimming took 0 bases from V and 1 from J, leaving 10 bases between them. The sample consisted of CD4+ T cells sorted from blood. The chain has TRBV7-2 and TRBJ1-5; TRBD1 is a possible D gene (5 bases). The TCR sequence derives from a human donor in good health. CDR3 DNA sequence: TGTGCCAGCAGCTTAGCTCAGGGAAGGAGCAATCAGCCCCAGCATTTT. Protein product: CASSLAQGRSNQPQHF.